These T cell receptor beta chains were read from a single sample in a study of T cells in Graves' hyperthyroidism and ophthalmopathy. TCRdb used MiXCR to reprocess the multiplex PCR reads, holding one entry per CDR3 protein. The sample carries fewer than 400,000 distinct CDR3 sequences, about a sixth recorded once. Material for sequencing was blood. These receptors all come from a woman under 30 with Graves' hyperthyroidism that later progressed to Graves' ophthalmopathy. The CDR3 runs from the conserved cysteine through the conserved F or W. Fields, in order: D gene, J gene, V gene, clone size, CDR3 DNA, CDR3 protein. D genes are given only for firm matches. Expanded clones are given a class, and other clones once, few, many or no size at all.

TRBD2 TRBJ2-3 TRBV27 many TGTGCCAGCAGTGGGCTTGGGACTAGCGGGAGTCACACAGATACGCAGTATTTT CASSGLGTSGSHTDTQYF
. TRBJ1-5 TRBV12-3/TRBV12-4 many TGTGCCAGCAGCCCGGTAGACAACAATCAGCCCCAGCATTTT CASSPVDNNQPQHF
. TRBJ1-4 TRBV3-1 few TGTGCCAGCAGAGATACCGGGACCTCTAATGAAAAACTGTTTTTT CASRDTGTSNEKLFF
. TRBJ2-3 TRBV27 . TGTGCCAGCAGGGCGGGGGCGACAGATACGCAGTATTTT CASRAGATDTQYF
. TRBJ1-1 TRBV28 many TGTGCCAGCAGTTTATTTGGCACGGAGGTGAACACTGAAGCTTTCTTT CASSLFGTEVNTEAFF
. TRBJ1-3 TRBV6-2/TRBV6-3 . TGTGCCAGCAGGCGCGACGGCGTCGACTCTGGAAACACCATATATTTT CASRRDGVDSGNTIYF
. TRBJ1-4 TRBV5-1 . TGCGCCAGCAGCCGTGACAGTAGTAATGAAAAACTGTTTTTT CASSRDSSNEKLFF
. TRBJ2-7 TRBV29-1 once TGCAGCGTCCTCACAGACGAGCAGTACTTC CSVLTDEQYF
. TRBJ2-2 TRBV7-9 few TGTGCCAGCAAAAGTGGGTCGAACACCGGGGAGCTGTTTTTT CASKSGSNTGELFF
TRBD1 TRBJ2-2 TRBV5-1 once TGCGCCAGCCGAACCCTAGGACAGGGGAACACCGGGGAGCTGTTTTTT CASRTLGQGNTGELFF
. TRBJ2-1 TRBV11-2 many TGTGCCAGCAGCTCGGGGACTCAGCAGTTCTTC CASSSGTQQFF
. TRBJ2-7 TRBV5-1 many TGCGCCAGCAGCCCTGGGGCTCCCAGCGGCTACGAGCAGTACTTC CASSPGAPSGYEQYF
TRBD1 TRBJ2-7 TRBV5-1 . TGCGCCAGCAGCTTGGGGACAGGGTCGGGCGAGCAGTACTTC CASSLGTGSGEQYF